This entry describes one T cell receptor beta chain. The data are from a study of blood T cell repertoires in COVID-19. On the study more broadly: Donors in the United States, Italy and Spain gave samples during acute or convalescent COVID-19. The analysed material was cDNA or gDNA that came from T cells, B-cell-depleted T cells, or PBMCs.

Methods used by the authors: Amplification of reference gene primers was used by the study to estimate nucleated cell counts. Assay: immunoSEQ multiplex PCR; the TCRdb copy retains only in-frame clones and omits some. V, J and clone size reflect that table, while D and trimming were determined from the DNA. The data contain around 400,000 clones, around 92% of them singletons. The J segment lost 1 base and the V segment lost 8 bases, leaving 5 bases of the junction unmatched. There are 15 residues in the CDR3. In germline, CDR1 is MNHEY, CDR2 SVGAGI. This chain links TRBV6-5 with TRBJ2-1; TRBD2 aligns across 10 bases. The sequencing sample was made of peripheral blood. This TCR was recovered from a middle-aged man with acute or convalescent COVID-19. CDR3 amino acids: CASRSGGSSYNEQFF. The CDR3 DNA reads TGTGCCAGCCGTAGCGGGGGGAGTTCCTACAATGAGCAGTTCTTC.